This T cell receptor beta chain originates from a study of response to subunit inactivated influenza vaccine. MiXCR, applied by TCRdb to the RT-PCR reads, yields one record per CDR3 protein. The sample shows some 150,000 distinct CDR3 sequences, more than 10% of them seen only once. The V end lost 5 bases, the J end lost 3 bases, and 19 bases lay between the germline ends. The CDR3 totals 17 residues. In germline, CDR1 is MDHEN, CDR2 SYDVKM. The same specimen was also included in a second study, on T cells expressing NK-cell markers. As that report states: Template switching by 5'RACE with UMIs generated the TCR beta cDNA. All TCR beta repertoires analysed originated from sorted CD3+CD56+NKG2C+, CD3+CD56+NKG2C- and CD3+CD56-NKG2C+ T cells. Seven donors tested HCMV-seropositive and one tested seronegative among the eight sequenced. CD8+ T cells in 5 to 7 donors included dominant NKG2C+ clonotypes at about 1.0-7.5%. Nothing established the HCMV specificity of expanded NKG2C+ T cell clones.

This TCR came from a man aged 50-60 years who received an inactivated influenza vaccine. The sequencing here drew on CD8+ T cells sorted from PBMCs, taken about 11 days after vaccination. J is TRBJ2-2 and V is TRBV28; D may match TRBD1 or TRBD2 (5 bases each). CDR3 DNA sequence: TGTGCCAGCAGTATTCCCGTAGCTGGGACCTACACCGGGGAGCTGTTTTTT. Protein sequence: CASSIPVAGTYTGELFF.